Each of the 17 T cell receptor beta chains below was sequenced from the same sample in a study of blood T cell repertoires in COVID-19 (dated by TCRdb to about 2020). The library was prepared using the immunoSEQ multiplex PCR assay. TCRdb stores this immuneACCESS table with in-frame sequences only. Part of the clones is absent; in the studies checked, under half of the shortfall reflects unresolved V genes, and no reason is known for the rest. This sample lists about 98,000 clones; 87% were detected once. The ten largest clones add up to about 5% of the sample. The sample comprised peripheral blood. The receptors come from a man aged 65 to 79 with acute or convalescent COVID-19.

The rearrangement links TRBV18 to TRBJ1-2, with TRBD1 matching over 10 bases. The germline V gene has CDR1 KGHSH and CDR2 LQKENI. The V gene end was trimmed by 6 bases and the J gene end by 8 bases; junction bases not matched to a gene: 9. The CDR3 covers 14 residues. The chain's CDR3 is CASSTGGAAGGYTF. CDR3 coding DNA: TGTGCCAGCTCGACAGGGGGCGCCGCGGGCGGCTACACCTTC.

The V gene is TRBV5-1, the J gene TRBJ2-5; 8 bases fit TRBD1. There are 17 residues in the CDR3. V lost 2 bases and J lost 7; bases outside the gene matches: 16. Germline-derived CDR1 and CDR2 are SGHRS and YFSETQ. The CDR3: CASSLTGGAEEIGTQYF. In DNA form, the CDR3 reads TGCGCCAGCAGCTTAACAGGGGGAGCGGAGGAAATAGGGACCCAGTACTTC. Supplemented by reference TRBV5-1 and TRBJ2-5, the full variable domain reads KAGVTQTPRYLIKTRGQQVTLSCSPISGHRSVSWYQQTPGQGLQFLFEYFSETQRNKGNFPGRFSGRQFSNSRSEMNVSTLELGDSALYLCASSLTGGAEEIGTQYFGPGTRLLVL.

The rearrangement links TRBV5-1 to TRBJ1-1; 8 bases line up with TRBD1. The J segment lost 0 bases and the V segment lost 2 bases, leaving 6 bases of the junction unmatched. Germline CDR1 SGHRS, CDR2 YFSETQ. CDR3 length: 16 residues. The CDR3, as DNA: TGCGCCAGCAGCTTAACTGGACAGGGTTTGAACACTGAAGCTTTCTTT. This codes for CASSLTGQGLNTEAFF. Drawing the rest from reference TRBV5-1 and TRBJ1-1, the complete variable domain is KAGVTQTPRYLIKTRGQQVTLSCSPISGHRSVSWYQQTPGQGLQFLFEYFSETQRNKGNFPGRFSGRQFSNSRSEMNVSTLELGDSALYLCASSLTGQGLNTEAFFGQGTRLTVV.

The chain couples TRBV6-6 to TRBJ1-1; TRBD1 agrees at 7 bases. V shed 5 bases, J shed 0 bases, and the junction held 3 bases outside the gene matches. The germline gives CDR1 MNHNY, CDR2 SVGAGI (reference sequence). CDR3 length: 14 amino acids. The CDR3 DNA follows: TGTGCCAGCAGTAAACAGGGGATGAACACTGAAGCTTTCTTT. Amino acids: CASSKQGMNTEAFF.

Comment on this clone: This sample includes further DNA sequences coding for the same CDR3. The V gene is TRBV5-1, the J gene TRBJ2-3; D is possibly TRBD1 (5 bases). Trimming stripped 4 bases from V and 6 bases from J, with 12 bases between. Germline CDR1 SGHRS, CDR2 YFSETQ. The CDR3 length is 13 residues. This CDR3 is CASSNRGRDTQYF. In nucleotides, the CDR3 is TGCGCCAGCAGCAATAGGGGTCGGGATACGCAGTATTTT.

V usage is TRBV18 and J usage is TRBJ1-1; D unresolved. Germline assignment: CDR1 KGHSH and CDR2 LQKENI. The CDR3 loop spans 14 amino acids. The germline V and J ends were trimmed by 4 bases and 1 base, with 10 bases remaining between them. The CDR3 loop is CASSLALQNTEAFF. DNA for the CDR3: TGTGCCAGCTCACTCGCTTTACAGAACACTGAAGCTTTCTTT.

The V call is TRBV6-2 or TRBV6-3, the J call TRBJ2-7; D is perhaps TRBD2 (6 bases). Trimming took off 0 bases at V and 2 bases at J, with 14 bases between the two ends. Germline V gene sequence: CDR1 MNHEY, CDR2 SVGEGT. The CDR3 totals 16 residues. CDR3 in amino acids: CASSYSWDSNTYEQYF. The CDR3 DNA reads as TGTGCCAGCAGTTACTCATGGGACTCGAATACCTACGAGCAGTACTTC.

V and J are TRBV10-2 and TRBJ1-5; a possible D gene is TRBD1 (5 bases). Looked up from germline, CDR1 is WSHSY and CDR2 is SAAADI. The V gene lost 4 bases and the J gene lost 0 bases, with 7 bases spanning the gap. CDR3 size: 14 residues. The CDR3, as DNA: TGCGCCAGCAGTGCGACAGATAGCAATCAGCCCCAGCATTTT. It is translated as CASSATDSNQPQHF.

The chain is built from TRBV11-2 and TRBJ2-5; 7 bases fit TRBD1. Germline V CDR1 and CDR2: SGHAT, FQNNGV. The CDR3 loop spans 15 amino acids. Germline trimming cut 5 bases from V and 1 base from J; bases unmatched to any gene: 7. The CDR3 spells CASSPMTGPQETQYF. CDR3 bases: TGTGCCAGCAGCCCCATGACAGGGCCCCAAGAGACCCAGTACTTC.

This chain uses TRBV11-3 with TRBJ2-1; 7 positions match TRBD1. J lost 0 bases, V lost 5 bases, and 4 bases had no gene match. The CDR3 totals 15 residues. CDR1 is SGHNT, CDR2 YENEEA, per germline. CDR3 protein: CASSGGQSSYNEQFF. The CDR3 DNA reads TGTGCCAGCAGCGGGGGACAGAGCTCCTACAATGAGCAGTTCTTC. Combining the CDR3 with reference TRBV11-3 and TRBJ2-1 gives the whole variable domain EAGVVQSPRYKIIEKKQPVAFWCNPISGHNTLYWYLQNLGQGPELLIRYENEEAVDDSQLPKDRFSAERLKGVDSTLKIQPAELGDSAVYLCASSGGQSSYNEQFFGPGTRLTVL.

The DNA for the CDR3 is TGTGCCAGCAGACGAACTTTACTCGGACAGGCCGTTTCTGGGAACACTGAAGCTTTCTTT. This codes for CASRRTLLGQAVSGNTEAFF. The rearrangement uses TRBV27 and TRBJ1-1, with 7 bases lining up with TRBD1. The CDR3 length is 20 residues. The J segment lost 1 base and the V segment lost 6 bases, leaving 23 bases of the junction unmatched. The germline V gene encodes CDR1 MNHEY and CDR2 SMNVEV (reference sequence).

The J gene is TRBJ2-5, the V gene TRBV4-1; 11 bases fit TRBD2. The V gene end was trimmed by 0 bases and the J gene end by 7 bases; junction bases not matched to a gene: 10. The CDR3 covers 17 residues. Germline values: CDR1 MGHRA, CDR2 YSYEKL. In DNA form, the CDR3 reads TGCGCCAGCAGCCAAGATACTAGCGGGGGCCCCCGGGGGACCCAGTACTTC. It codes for CASSQDTSGGPRGTQYF.

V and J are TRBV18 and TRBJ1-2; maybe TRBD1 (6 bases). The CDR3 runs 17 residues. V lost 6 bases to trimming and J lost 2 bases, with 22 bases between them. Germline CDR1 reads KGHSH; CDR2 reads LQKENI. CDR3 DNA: TGTGCCAGCTCCGTAACTTGGGGGCAATCGATGAACTATGGCTACACCTTC. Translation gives CASSVTWGQSMNYGYTF.

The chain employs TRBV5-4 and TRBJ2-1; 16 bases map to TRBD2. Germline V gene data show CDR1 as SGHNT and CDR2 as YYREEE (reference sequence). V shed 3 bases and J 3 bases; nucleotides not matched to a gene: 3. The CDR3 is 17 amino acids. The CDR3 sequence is CASSSGLAGGFYNEQFF. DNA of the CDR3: TGTGCCAGCAGCTCGGGACTAGCGGGGGGGTTCTACAATGAGCAGTTCTTC.

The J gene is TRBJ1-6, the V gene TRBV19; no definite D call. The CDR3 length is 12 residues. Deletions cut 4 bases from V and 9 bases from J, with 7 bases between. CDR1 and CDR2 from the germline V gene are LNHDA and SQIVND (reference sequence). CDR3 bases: TGTGCCAGTAGTAAGGAGGGTTCACCCCTCCACTTT. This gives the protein CASSKEGSPLHF.

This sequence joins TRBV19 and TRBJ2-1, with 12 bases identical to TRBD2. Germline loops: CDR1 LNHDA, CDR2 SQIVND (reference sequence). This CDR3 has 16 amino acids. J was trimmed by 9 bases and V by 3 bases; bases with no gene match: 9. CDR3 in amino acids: CASSIITTLAGGEQFF. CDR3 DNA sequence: TGTGCCAGTAGTATCATAACTACACTAGCGGGGGGTGAGCAGTTCTTC.

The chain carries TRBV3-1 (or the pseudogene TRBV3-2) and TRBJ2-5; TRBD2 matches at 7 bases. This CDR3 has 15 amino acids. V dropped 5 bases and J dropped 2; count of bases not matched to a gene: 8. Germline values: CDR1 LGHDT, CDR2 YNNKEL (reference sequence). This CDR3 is CASSTQRGLQETQYF. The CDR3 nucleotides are TGTGCCAGCAGCACTCAGCGGGGACTTCAAGAGACCCAGTACTTC.